In its sample, the clone carrying this TCR beta chain was seen a few times. Its specificity is not known. Germline V gene lookup returns CDR1 DFQATT and CDR2 SNEGSKA (reference sequence). V was cut by 0 bases and J by 3 bases, with 9 bases left in between. This CDR3 has 14 amino acids. This entry belongs to a study of T cell repertoires in cytomegalovirus infection. Study context: Both a matching HLA type and CMV infection were indicated by public TCR beta signatures. Study-level points and caveats: The study found HLA-C-restricted CMV-specific TCR beta clonotypes dominating the ex vivo response. The cumulative frequency of public TCR beta families identified carriers of CMV plus the relevant HLA.

TCRdb itself ran the reads through MiXCR, one entry per CDR3 protein. The sample includes 740,000 or so distinct CDR3 sequences, 35% to 40% of them seen just once. The material sequenced was PBMCs. The rearrangement links TRBV20-1 to TRBJ1-5; no firm D call. The clonotype comes from a human donor in good health (CMV status not recorded). Some clones in this sample may be carry-over from other donors' samples. In DNA form, the CDR3 reads TGCAGTGCTAGAGATGGTCAGCCCAATCAGCCCCAGCATTTT. Translation gives CSARDGQPNQPQHF.